This entry concerns a single T cell receptor beta chain. Repertoires were generated with immunoSEQ multiplex PCR, while TCRdb's copy carries only in-frame clones and drops some. The sample includes roughly 120,000 clones, 65% to 90% seen only once; the top ten take roughly 11%. The data were taken from a study of blood T cell repertoires in COVID-19. Turning to the study itself: Sites in the United States, Italy and Spain provided acute and convalescent COVID-19 samples.

Germline V gene sequence: CDR1 LNHDA, CDR2 SQIVND (reference sequence). V lost 4 bases to trimming and J lost 7 bases, with 16 bases between them. This CDR3 spans 15 amino acids. J is TRBJ2-2 and V is TRBV19; the D gene is possibly TRBD2 (6 bases). Sequences were obtained from peripheral blood. This TCR was recovered from a man at least 80 years old with acute or convalescent COVID-19. The CDR3 region is CASSKGLVEGGELFF. CDR3 nucleotides: TGTGCCAGTAGTAAGGGCCTCGTGGAGGGCGGGGAGCTGTTTTTT.